The text below deals with one TCR beta chain. These data belong to a study of blood T cell repertoires in COVID-19. Original handling: Nucleated cell counts were estimated from reference gene primer amplification. Method: immunoSEQ multiplex PCR; TCRdb's copy keeps in-frame clones and lacks some. V, J and clone size are those of that table, while D and trimming were read from the DNA. The profile shows about 87,000 clones, roughly 87% of them singletons. The TCR comes from a woman of 80 years or more with active COVID-19. Sample: peripheral blood.

The CDR3 is CASSENSGPLYEQYF. The CDR3 nucleotides are TGTGCCAGCAGCGAGAATAGCGGACCCCTCTACGAGCAGTACTTC. This chain links TRBV6-5 with TRBJ2-7; perhaps TRBD2 as D (6 bases). Trimming removed 6 bases at V and 3 bases at J, with 18 bases between. This CDR3 comprises 15 residues. Germline CDR1 MNHEY, CDR2 SVGAGI.